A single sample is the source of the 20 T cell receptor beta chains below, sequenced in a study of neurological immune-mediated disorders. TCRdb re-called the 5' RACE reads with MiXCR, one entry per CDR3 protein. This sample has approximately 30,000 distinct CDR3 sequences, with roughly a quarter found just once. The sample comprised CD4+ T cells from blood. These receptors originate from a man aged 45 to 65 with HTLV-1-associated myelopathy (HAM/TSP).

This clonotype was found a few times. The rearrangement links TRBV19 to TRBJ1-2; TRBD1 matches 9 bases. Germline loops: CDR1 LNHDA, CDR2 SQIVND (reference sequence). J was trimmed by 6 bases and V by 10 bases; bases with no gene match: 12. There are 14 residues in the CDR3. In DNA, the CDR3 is TGTGCCACCAAGGGGACAGGGAATCTTAATGGCTACACCTTC. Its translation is CATKGTGNLNGYTF.

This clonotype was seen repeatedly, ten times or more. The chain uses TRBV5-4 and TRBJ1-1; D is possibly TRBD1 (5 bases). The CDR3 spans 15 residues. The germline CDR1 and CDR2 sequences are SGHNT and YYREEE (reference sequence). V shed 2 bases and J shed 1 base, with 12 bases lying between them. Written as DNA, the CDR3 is TGTGCCAGCAGCTTCCTACAGGCAGGGAACACTGAAGCTTTCTTT. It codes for CASSFLQAGNTEAFF.

The CDR3: CASSHDRDYGYTF. Here the CDR3 DNA reads TGTGCCAGCAGCCACGACCGGGACTATGGCTACACCTTC. The chain couples TRBV6-5 to TRBJ1-2, with D unresolved. The CDR3 extends over 13 amino acids. Trimming removed 6 bases from V and 3 bases from J, with 11 bases in between. Germline V gene sequence: CDR1 MNHEY, CDR2 SVGAGI.

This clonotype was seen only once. CDR3 DNA: TGCAGTGCTAGAGGGGTGGGACAGGGGGCTGGTGAGCAGTACTTC. Translation: CSARGVGQGAGEQYF. The chain uses TRBV20-1 and TRBJ2-7; 12 nucleotides agree with TRBD1. CDR3 length: 15 amino acids. Germline CDR1 DFQATT, CDR2 SNEGSKA (reference sequence). V lost 1 base to trimming and J lost 7 bases; unmatched junction nucleotides: 8.

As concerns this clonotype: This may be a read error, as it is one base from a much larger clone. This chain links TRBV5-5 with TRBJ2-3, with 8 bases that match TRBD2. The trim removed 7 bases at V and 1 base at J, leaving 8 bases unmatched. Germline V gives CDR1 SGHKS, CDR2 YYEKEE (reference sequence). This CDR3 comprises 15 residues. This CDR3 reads CASSRRGGGTDTQYF. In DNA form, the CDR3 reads TGTGCCAGCTCTCGACGGGGGGGTGGCACAGATACGCAGTATTTT.

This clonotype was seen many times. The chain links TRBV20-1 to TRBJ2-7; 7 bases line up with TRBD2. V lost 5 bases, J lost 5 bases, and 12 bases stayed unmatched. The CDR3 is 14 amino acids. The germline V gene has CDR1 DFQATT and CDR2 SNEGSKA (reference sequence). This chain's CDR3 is CSAALARQENEQYF. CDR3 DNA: TGCAGTGCTGCACTAGCGAGGCAGGAGAACGAGCAGTACTTC.

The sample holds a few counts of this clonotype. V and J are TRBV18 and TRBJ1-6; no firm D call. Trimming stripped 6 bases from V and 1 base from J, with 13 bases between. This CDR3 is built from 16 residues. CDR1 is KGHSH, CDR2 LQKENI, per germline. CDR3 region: CASSPSSGSYNSPLHF. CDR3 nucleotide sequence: TGTGCCAGCTCGCCGAGCTCTGGGTCCTATAATTCACCCCTCCACTTT. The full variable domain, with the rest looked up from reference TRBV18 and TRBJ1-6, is NAGVMQNPRHLVRRRGQEARLRCSPMKGHSHVYWYRQLPEEGLKFMVYLQKENIIDESGMPKERFSAEFPKEGPSILRIQQVVRGDSAAYFCASSPSSGSYNSPLHFGNGTRLTVT.

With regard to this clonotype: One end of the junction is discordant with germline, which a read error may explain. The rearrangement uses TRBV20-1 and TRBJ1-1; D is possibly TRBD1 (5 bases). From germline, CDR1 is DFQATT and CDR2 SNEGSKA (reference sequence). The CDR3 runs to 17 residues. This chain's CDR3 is CSARWEARVGVNTDAFF. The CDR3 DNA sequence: TGCAGTGCTAGGTGGGAGGCCAGGGTCGGAGTGAACACTGACGCTTTCTTT.

The CDR3 loop is CASGEAGGPSYEQYF. Here the CDR3 DNA reads TGTGCCAGCGGAGAAGCGGGAGGACCCTCCTACGAGCAGTACTTC. The chain couples TRBV27 to TRBJ2-7, with 9 bases that match TRBD2. This CDR3 is built from 15 residues. With 8 bases clipped from V and 0 bases from J, the junction kept 8 bases outside the gene matches. From germline, CDR1 is MNHEY and CDR2 SMNVEV (reference sequence).

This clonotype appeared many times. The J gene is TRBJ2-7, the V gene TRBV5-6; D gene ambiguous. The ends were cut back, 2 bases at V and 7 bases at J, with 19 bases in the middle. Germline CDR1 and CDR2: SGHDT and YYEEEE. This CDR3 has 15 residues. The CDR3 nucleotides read TGTGCCAGCAGCTTATGGGCGGCGGCACTGGGGGAGCAGTACTTC. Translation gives CASSLWAAALGEQYF.

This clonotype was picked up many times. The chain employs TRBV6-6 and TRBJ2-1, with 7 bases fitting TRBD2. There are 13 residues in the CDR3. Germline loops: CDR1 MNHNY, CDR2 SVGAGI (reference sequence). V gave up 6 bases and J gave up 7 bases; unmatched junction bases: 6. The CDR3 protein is CASRNPGGNEQFF. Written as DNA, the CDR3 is TGTGCCAGCAGGAACCCCGGGGGGAATGAGCAGTTCTTC.

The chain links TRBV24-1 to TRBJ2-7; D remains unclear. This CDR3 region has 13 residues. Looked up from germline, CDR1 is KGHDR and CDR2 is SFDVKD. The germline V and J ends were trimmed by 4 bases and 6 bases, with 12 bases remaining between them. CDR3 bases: TGTGCCACCAGTGAAGGGTCAAGGGTCGAGCAGTACTTC. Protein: CATSEGSRVEQYF.

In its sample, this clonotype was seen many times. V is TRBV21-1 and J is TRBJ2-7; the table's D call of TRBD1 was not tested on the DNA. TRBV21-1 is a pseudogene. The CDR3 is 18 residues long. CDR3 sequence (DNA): TGTGCCAGCAGCAAAGGATGGGGTGGACAGGACCCATCCTACGAGCAGTACTTC. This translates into CASSKGWGGQDPSYEQYF.

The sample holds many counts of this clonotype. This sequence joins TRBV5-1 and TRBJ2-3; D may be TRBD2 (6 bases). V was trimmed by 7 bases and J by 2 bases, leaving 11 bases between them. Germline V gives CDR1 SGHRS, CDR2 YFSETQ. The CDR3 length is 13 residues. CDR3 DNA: TGCGCCAGCGCGAGGGACTCCACAGATACGCAGTATTTT. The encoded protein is CASARDSTDTQYF.

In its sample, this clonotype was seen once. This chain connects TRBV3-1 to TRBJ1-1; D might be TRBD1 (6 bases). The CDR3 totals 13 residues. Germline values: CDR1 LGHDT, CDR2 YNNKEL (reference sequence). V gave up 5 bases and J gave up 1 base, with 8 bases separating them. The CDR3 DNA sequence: TGTGCCAGCAGCGCGACAGGGAACACTGAAGCTTTCTTT. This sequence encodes CASSATGNTEAFF.

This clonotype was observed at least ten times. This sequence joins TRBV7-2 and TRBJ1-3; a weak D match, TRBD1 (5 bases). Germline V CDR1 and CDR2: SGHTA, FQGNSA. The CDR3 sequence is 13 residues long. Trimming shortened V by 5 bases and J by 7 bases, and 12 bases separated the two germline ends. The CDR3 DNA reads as TGTGCCAGCAGCGTACCAGGGACGAACACCATATATTTT. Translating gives CASSVPGTNTIYF.

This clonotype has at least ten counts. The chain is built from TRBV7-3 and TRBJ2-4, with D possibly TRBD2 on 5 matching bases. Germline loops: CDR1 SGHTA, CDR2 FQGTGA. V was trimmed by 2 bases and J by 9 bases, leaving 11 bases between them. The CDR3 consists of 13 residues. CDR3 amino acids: CASSLQPEGIQYF. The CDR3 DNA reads TGTGCCAGCAGCTTACAGCCCGAGGGCATTCAGTACTTC. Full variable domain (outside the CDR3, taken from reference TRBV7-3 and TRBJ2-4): GAGVSQTPSNKVTEKGKYVELRCDPISGHTALYWYRQSLGQGPEFLIYFQGTGAADDSGLPNDRFFAVRPEGSVSTLKIQRTERGDSAVYLCASSLQPEGIQYFGAGTRLSVL.

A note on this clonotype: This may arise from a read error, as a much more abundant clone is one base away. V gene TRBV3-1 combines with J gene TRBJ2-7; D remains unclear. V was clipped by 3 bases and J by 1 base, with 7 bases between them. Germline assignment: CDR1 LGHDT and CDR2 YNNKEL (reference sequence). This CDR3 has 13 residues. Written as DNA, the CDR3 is TGTGCCAGCAGCCACGCCGTTTCCTACGAGCAGTACTTC. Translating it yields CASSHAVSYEQYF.

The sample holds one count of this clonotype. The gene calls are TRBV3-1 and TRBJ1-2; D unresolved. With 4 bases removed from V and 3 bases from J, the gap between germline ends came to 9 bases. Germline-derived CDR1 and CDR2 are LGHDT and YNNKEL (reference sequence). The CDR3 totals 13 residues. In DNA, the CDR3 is TGTGCCAGCAGCCCCCGGGCCGACTATGGCTACACCTTC. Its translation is CASSPRADYGYTF.

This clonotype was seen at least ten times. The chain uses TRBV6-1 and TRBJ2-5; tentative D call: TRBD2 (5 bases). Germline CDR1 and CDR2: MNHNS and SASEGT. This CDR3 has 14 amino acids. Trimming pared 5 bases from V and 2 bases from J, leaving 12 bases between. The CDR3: CASSSRGRQETQYF. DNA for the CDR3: TGTGCCAGCAGTTCACGGGGTAGACAAGAGACCCAGTACTTC.